What follows are 17 T cell receptor beta chains derived from one specimen sequenced in a study of T cell repertoires in cytomegalovirus infection. TCRdb passed the reads through MiXCR, listing each CDR3 protein once. The data contain roughly 500,000 distinct CDR3 sequences, roughly a third of them singletons. These receptors have no identified antigens. Sequenced material: cultured PBMCs, taken from culture after CMV antigen stimulation. Every receptor here comes from a human donor in good health (CMV status not recorded). Some clones in this sample may be carry-over from other donors' samples.

This rearrangement joins TRBV7-9 to TRBJ2-7; no firm D call. Per germline, CDR1 SEHNR and CDR2 FQNEAQ (reference sequence). The CDR3 consists of 16 residues. V lost 1 base and J lost 2, with 15 bases in between. DNA for the CDR3: TGTGCCAGCAGCTTAGTACCCCTGACTGGCACCTACGAGCAGTACGTC. The encoded protein is CASSLVPLTGTYEQYV.

Note on this clonotype: Given the absence of the conserved phenylalanine or tryptophan at the CDR3 end, a read error is likely. The V gene is TRBV5-1, the J gene TRBJ2-6; 8 nucleotides align to TRBD1. Germline loops: CDR1 SGHRS, CDR2 YFSETQ. After removal of 6 bases from V and 1 base from J, the junction contained 9 bases not matched to a gene. The CDR3 loop spans 17 amino acids. CDR3 loop: CASTRQGAGSGANVLTS. The CDR3 DNA follows: TGCGCCAGCACCCGTCAGGGGGCCGGATCTGGGGCCAACGTCCTGACTTCG.

The V call is TRBV19, the J call TRBJ2-4; D assignment may be TRBD1 or TRBD2 (5 bases each). The length of the CDR3 is 16 residues. Germline V lookup: CDR1 LNHDA, CDR2 SQIVND (reference sequence). The V end was cut by 1 base, the J end by 4 bases, with 14 bases between. Written as DNA, the CDR3 is TGTGCCAGTAGTATAGTCAGCCCGGGACCGAAAAACATTCAGTACTTC. It encodes CASSIVSPGPKNIQYF.

This clonotype has only a few counts. The chain uses TRBV11-2 and TRBJ2-2, with TRBD2 identical over 10 bases. The ends lost 5 bases at V and 6 bases at J; junction bases unmatched: 3. The CDR3 is 14 residues long. The germline V gene encodes CDR1 SGHAT and CDR2 FQNNGV. Here the CDR3 DNA reads TGTGCCAGCAGCGTTCTAGCGGGAGCCGGGGAGCTGTTTTTT. Protein: CASSVLAGAGELFF. The entire variable domain, with the rest obtained from reference TRBV11-2 and TRBJ2-2, is as follows: EAGVAQSPRYKIIEKRQSVAFWCNPISGHATLYWYQQILGQGPKLLIQFQNNGVVDDSQLPKDRFSAERLKGVDSTLKIQPAKLEDSAVYLCASSVLAGAGELFFGEGSRLTVL.

The chain links TRBV19 to TRBJ2-1; 7 bases align to TRBD2. Germline-derived CDR1 and CDR2 are LNHDA and SQIVND (reference sequence). This CDR3 contains 15 residues. The J segment lost 2 bases and the V segment lost 7 bases, leaving 8 bases of the junction unmatched. The CDR3 here is CASTPLALAYNEQFF. CDR3 DNA: TGTGCCAGTACCCCACTAGCGCTTGCCTACAATGAGCAGTTCTTC.

This chain connects TRBV15 to TRBJ2-3; perhaps TRBD2 as D (6 bases). Germline values: CDR1 LNHNV, CDR2 YYDKDF (reference sequence). V lost 2 bases to trimming and J lost 0 bases, with 12 bases between them. The CDR3 contains 16 residues. The CDR3: CATSRFEGLSTDTQYF. CDR3 nucleotides: TGTGCCACCAGCAGATTCGAGGGACTTAGCACAGATACGCAGTATTTT.

The CDR3 sequence: CSIRTGGTDTQYF. DNA of the CDR3: TGCAGCATAAGGACAGGCGGCACAGATACGCAGTATTTT. The chain carries TRBV29-1 and TRBJ2-3; TRBD1 matches 7 bases. The CDR3 extends over 13 amino acids. Germline CDR1 is SQVTM and CDR2 is ANQGSEA. V was clipped by 8 bases and J by 1 base; unmatched bases: 6.

The chain is built from TRBV7-6 and TRBJ2-7, with TRBD2 matching over 9 bases. The CDR3 covers 15 residues. The germline CDR1 and CDR2 sequences are SGHVS and FNYEAQ. The ends lost 8 bases at V and 4 bases at J; junction bases unmatched: 12. The CDR3, as DNA: TGTGCCAGCTCAATGGCGGGAGGGAGGCCTTACGAGCAGTACTTC. Encoded protein: CASSMAGGRPYEQYF. Together with reference TRBV7-6 and TRBJ2-7, the CDR3 gives the full variable domain: GAGVSQSPRYKVTKRGQDVALRCDPISGHVSLYWYRQALGQGPEFLTYFNYEAQQDKSGLPNDRFSAERPEGSISTLTIQRTEQRDSAMYRCASSMAGGRPYEQYFGPGTRLTVT.

The chain couples TRBV6-2 or TRBV6-3 to TRBJ1-2; weak D call: TRBD1 (6 bases). In germline, CDR1 is MNHEY, CDR2 SVGEGT. CDR3 length: 14 residues. Trimming took off 5 bases at V and 7 bases at J, with 17 bases between the two ends. The CDR3 DNA sequence: TGTGCCAGCAGTACTCCTGGGGGGGCGCGTGGCTACACCTTC. Translated, it gives CASSTPGGARGYTF.

The sample holds a few counts of this clonotype. The chain carries TRBV20-1 and TRBJ2-1; 10 bases map to TRBD2. The V gene end was trimmed by 3 bases and the J gene end by 10 bases; junction bases not matched to a gene: 9. The germline V gene encodes CDR1 DFQATT and CDR2 SNEGSKA (reference sequence). The CDR3 loop spans 14 amino acids. CDR3 loop: CSARRTSGPAEQFF. The CDR3, as DNA: TGCAGTGCTAGGCGGACTAGCGGCCCCGCGGAGCAGTTCTTC.

This clonotype was observed a few times. The chain employs TRBV15 and TRBJ2-7; the D is unclear. The germline gives CDR1 LNHNV, CDR2 YYDKDF (reference sequence). The CDR3 consists of 13 residues. Trimming pared 3 bases from V and 3 bases from J, leaving 9 bases between. The CDR3 DNA follows: TGTGCCACCAGCAGCGGGCTCGACTACGAGCAGTACGTC. It is translated as CATSSGLDYEQYV.

J is TRBJ2-2 and V is TRBV19; weak D call: TRBD1 (6 bases). The CDR3 runs to 12 residues. Germline-derived CDR1 and CDR2 are LNHDA and SQIVND (reference sequence). V lost 7 bases and J 5 bases, leaving 8 bases between the germline ends. CDR3 nucleotide sequence: TGTGCCAGTAAGGGGGAAACCGGGGAGCTGTTTTTT. Translating it yields CASKGETGELFF.

At least ten counts were recorded for this clonotype. The chain is built from TRBV7-2 and TRBJ2-2; D remains unclear. Germline-derived CDR1 and CDR2 are SGHTA and FQGNSA. This CDR3 contains 15 residues. Trimming left V 3 bases short and J 0 bases short, with 8 bases between. The CDR3 here is CASSFAGSNTGELFF. The DNA of the CDR3 is TGTGCCAGCAGCTTCGCAGGTTCGAACACCGGGGAGCTGTTTTTT.

The V gene is TRBV27, the J gene TRBJ2-1; a possible D gene is TRBD2 (5 bases). The CDR3 consists of 14 residues. V lost 6 bases to trimming and J lost 7 bases, with 16 bases between them. Germline V CDR1 and CDR2: MNHEY, SMNVEV (reference sequence). CDR3 bases: TGTGCCAGCAGGACAAGCGAGGGTCGGAATGAGCAGTTCTTC. Residues: CASRTSEGRNEQFF.

This chain uses TRBV7-9 with TRBJ2-5, with 9 positions matching TRBD1. Germline CDR1 reads SEHNR; CDR2 reads FQNEAQ (reference sequence). Trimming cost V 4 bases and J 3 bases; bases outside gene matches: 9. The CDR3 spans 16 residues. CDR3 protein: CASSSTRGTGKETQYF. CDR3 in DNA: TGTGCCAGCAGCTCCACGCGGGGGACAGGGAAAGAGACCCAGTACTTC.

This clonotype appeared a few times. This sequence joins TRBV19 and TRBJ1-2; no clear D. CDR3 size: 15 residues. The V end lost 7 bases, the J end lost 7 bases, and 22 bases lay between the germline ends. Per the germline V gene, CDR1 is LNHDA and CDR2 is SQIVND (reference sequence). CDR3 bases: TGTGCCAGTAACCCCGGCAGAACATCCTATGTTGGCTACACCTTC. Amino acids: CASNPGRTSYVGYTF.

The chain uses TRBV10-3 and TRBJ1-6; D gene unclear. V was pared by 3 bases and J by 16 bases, with 19 bases between. CDR3 length: 14 residues. In germline, CDR1 is ENHRY, CDR2 SYGVKD. The CDR3: CAISDSVVRTGLHF. The CDR3 bases are TGTGCCATCAGTGACTCCGTGGTGAGGACGGGGCTCCACTTT.